The 6 T cell receptor beta chains in this list originate from one sample, sequenced in a study of T cells in localized non-small cell lung cancer. This table comes from immunoSEQ multiplex PCR, and its TCRdb copy is limited to in-frame clones, with some not included. In the table there are roughly 20,000 clones, 90% to 95% of which are singletons. The source material was peripheral blood, sampled before any cancer treatment. The receptors stem from a woman aged 35 to 70 with stage I lung adenocarcinoma.

This rearrangement joins TRBV10-2 to TRBJ1-1; D is possibly TRBD1 (5 bases). The V end lost 10 bases, the J end lost 4 bases, and 10 bases lay between the germline ends. Germline-derived CDR1 and CDR2 are WSHSY and SAAADI. The CDR3 sequence is 11 residues long. CDR3 nucleotides: TGCGCCACCCTGGGGGGCACTGAAGCTTTCTTT. This encodes CATLGGTEAFF.

The genes are TRBV19 and TRBJ2-3; D remains unclear. The CDR3 covers 14 residues. The V and J ends lost 7 bases and 1 base respectively, with 12 bases between them. Germline lookup yields CDR1 LNHDA and CDR2 SQIVND (reference sequence). In DNA, the CDR3 is TGTGCCAGTACCCTGGACGGCGGCACAGATACGCAGTATTTT. It encodes CASTLDGGTDTQYF.

The chain couples TRBV6-1 to TRBJ2-3, with 7 positions matching TRBD2. Germline V gene sequence: CDR1 MNHNS, CDR2 SASEGT. The CDR3 loop spans 15 amino acids. The ends lost 3 bases at V and 4 bases at J; junction bases unmatched: 7. The CDR3 sequence: CASSDGAGEADTQYF. For the CDR3, the DNA is TGTGCCAGCAGTGATGGGGCGGGAGAAGCAGATACGCAGTATTTT.

This chain connects TRBV4-1 to TRBJ1-2, with D possibly being TRBD1 (5 bases). Germline V gene lookup returns CDR1 MGHRA and CDR2 YSYEKL. The length of the CDR3 is 15 residues. Trimming shortened V by 0 bases and J by 5 bases, and 13 bases separated the two germline ends. CDR3 in DNA: TGCGCCAGCAGCCAAGATCAGGGTTTTTATTATGGCTACACCTTC. Translated, it gives CASSQDQGFYYGYTF.

The rearrangement uses TRBV18 and TRBJ1-6; the D gene is possibly TRBD1 (5 bases). Germline values: CDR1 KGHSH, CDR2 LQKENI. The V and J ends lost 2 bases and 7 bases respectively, with 9 bases between them. CDR3 length equals 14 residues. Here the CDR3 DNA reads TGTGCCAGCTCACCAGCAGGGAAGAATTCACCCCTCCACTTT. This gives the protein CASSPAGKNSPLHF.

The rearrangement uses TRBV7-6 and TRBJ1-5; D is perhaps TRBD1 (5 bases). Trimming left V 1 base short and J 2 bases short, with 21 bases between. Germline loops: CDR1 SGHVS, CDR2 FNYEAQ. CDR3 length equals 19 residues. CDR3 in DNA: TGTGCCAGCAGCTTAGGGGCCGGGGGGTTGCCTTTAGGCAATCAGCCCCAGCATTTT. Protein sequence: CASSLGAGGLPLGNQPQHF.